The subject of this entry is one TCR beta chain. These data are taken from a study of blood T cell repertoires in COVID-19. Some clones are missing from TCRdb's copy, which holds only in-frame ones; the method was immunoSEQ multiplex PCR. The table has 160,000 or so clones, around four fifths seen once. This CDR3 spans 15 amino acids. Trimming removed 0 bases at V and 4 bases at J, with 10 bases between. The germline V gene encodes CDR1 LGHNA and CDR2 YSLEER. The chain combines TRBV4-3 with TRBJ2-1; TRBD2 might be the D (5 bases). Material for sequencing was peripheral blood. This sequence originates from a man between 65 and 85 years old who had recovered from COVID-19. For the CDR3, the DNA is TGCGCCAGCAGCCAAGAAGGACCGGGATACAATGAGCAGTTCTTC. This codes for CASSQEGPGYNEQFF.